A single sample is the source of the 18 T cell receptor beta chains below, sequenced in a study of T-cell reconstitution after alpha-beta-depleted transplantation in children. Construction of the TCRbeta library involved unique molecular identifiers. TCRdb ran MiXCR on the PCR reads and lists one entry per CDR3 protein. In the table there are 200,000 or so distinct CDR3 sequences, about 6% of which are singletons. The sample consisted of PBMCs, taken before TCRalphabeta/CD19-depleted stem cell transplant. The receptor set was obtained from a girl under two years old with combined immunodeficiency, due to receive a stem cell transplant.

The V gene is TRBV4-3, the J gene TRBJ2-5; 9 nucleotides agree with TRBD1. The CDR3 runs to 16 residues. The germline V gene encodes CDR1 LGHNA and CDR2 YSLEER. The J segment lost 2 bases and the V segment lost 3 bases, leaving 7 bases of the junction unmatched. The CDR3 nucleotides are TGCGCCAGCAGCCACTGGACAGGGGTAGAGCAAGAGACCCAGTACTTC. Protein sequence: CASSHWTGVEQETQYF.

The table lists this clonotype with many counts. The CDR3 nucleotides are TGTGCCAGCAGCTCCGCTATCGGTGAGCAGTTCTTC. Translating it yields CASSSAIGEQFF. The genes are TRBV28 and TRBJ2-1; no clear D gene. Germline lookup yields CDR1 MDHEN and CDR2 SYDVKM. The CDR3 has 12 amino acids. V gave up 6 bases and J gave up 9 bases, with 12 bases separating them.

This clonotype occurred many times. J is TRBJ1-1 and V is TRBV29-1; no reliable D call. The CDR3 contains 11 residues. Trimming removed 3 bases at V and 5 bases at J, with 7 bases between. CDR1 is SQVTM and CDR2 is ANQGSEA in the germline V gene. The CDR3 nucleotides are TGCAGCGTTGAGGGCGAGACTGAAGCTTTCTTT. This translates into CSVEGETEAFF.

This clonotype was recorded at least ten times. CDR3 coding DNA: TGCAGCGTTGTGTTGCCTGGGAACATTCAGTACTTC. It encodes CSVVLPGNIQYF. The chain recombines TRBV29-1 with TRBJ2-4, with D hard to call. V lost 4 bases, J lost 7 bases, and 11 bases lay in between. Germline CDR1 is SQVTM and CDR2 is ANQGSEA. CDR3 size: 12 residues.

As DNA, the CDR3 is TGTGCCAGCAGTAGCAGGGCTGAACAGCCCCAGCATTTT. Translated: CASSSRAEQPQHF. V gene TRBV27 combines with J gene TRBJ1-5; a weak D match, TRBD1 (5 bases). The length of the CDR3 is 13 residues. Germline lookup yields CDR1 MNHEY and CDR2 SMNVEV (reference sequence). The germline V and J ends were trimmed by 5 bases and 7 bases, with 12 bases remaining between them.

There are many counts of this clonotype. This rearrangement joins TRBV7-7 to TRBJ2-2; 10 positions match TRBD2. This CDR3 is 16 amino acids long. Looked up from germline, CDR1 is SSHAT and CDR2 is FNYEAQ (reference sequence). V was pared by 0 bases and J by 7 bases, with 5 bases of the junction left unmatched. CDR3: CASSLAAGGPNGELFF. CDR3 DNA sequence: TGTGCCAGCAGCTTAGCAGCGGGGGGGCCGAACGGGGAGCTGTTTTTT. The full variable domain, rest sourced from reference TRBV7-7 and TRBJ2-2, is GAGVSQSPRYKVTKRGQDVTLRCDPISSHATLYWYQQALGQGPEFLTYFNYEAQPDKSGLPSDRFSAERPEGSISTLTIQRTEQRDSAMYRCASSLAAGGPNGELFFGEGSRLTVL.

This clonotype was counted many times. The rearrangement joins TRBV21-1 to TRBJ1-5. TRBV21-1 is described as a pseudogene. The CDR3 runs 13 residues. The CDR3 sequence: CASSKEGNQPQHF. CDR3 sequence (DNA): TGTGCCAGCAGCAAGGAGGGTAATCAGCCCCAGCATTTT.

Only a few counts were recorded for this clonotype. The chain links TRBV28 to TRBJ1-1; D gene uncertain. Germline loops: CDR1 MDHEN, CDR2 SYDVKM. The CDR3 is made up of 12 amino acids. V gave up 3 bases and J gave up 11 bases, with 13 bases separating them. CDR3 protein: CASSLIGQTAFF. CDR3 nucleotide sequence: TGTGCCAGCAGTTTGATAGGGCAGACGGCTTTCTTT.

This clonotype was seen repeatedly, ten times or more. This chain uses TRBV9 with TRBJ2-5; D gene unclear. V lost 0 bases and J lost 2, with 14 bases in between. Germline-derived CDR1 and CDR2 are SGDLS and YYNGEE. CDR3 length equals 16 residues. The CDR3 loop reads CASSVGIYPNQETQYF. The CDR3 DNA follows: TGTGCCAGCAGCGTAGGTATCTACCCAAATCAAGAGACCCAGTACTTC. The full variable domain, with the rest looked up from reference TRBV9 and TRBJ2-5, is DSGVTQTPKHLITATGQRVTLRCSPRSGDLSVYWYQQSLDQGLQFLIQYYNGEERAKGNILERFSAQQFPDLHSELNLSSLELGDSALYFCASSVGIYPNQETQYFGPGTRLLVL.

The chain carries TRBV5-1 and TRBJ1-1, with 7 bases aligning to TRBD1. The germline V gene encodes CDR1 SGHRS and CDR2 YFSETQ. This CDR3 has 15 amino acids. The ends lost 1 base at V and 0 bases at J; junction bases unmatched: 3. The CDR3 is CASSLKGGLNTEAFF. The DNA for the CDR3 is TGCGCCAGCAGCTTGAAAGGGGGCCTGAACACTGAAGCTTTCTTT.

This clonotype was seen many times. The gene calls are TRBV4-1 and TRBJ2-3; possibly TRBD1 or TRBD2 for D (5 bases each). Trimming left V 5 bases short and J 2 bases short, with 14 bases between. The CDR3 covers 15 residues. Germline V CDR1 and CDR2: MGHRA, YSYEKL. The CDR3 DNA is TGCGCCAGCAGCAAGGGACCTGGATACACAGATACGCAGTATTTT. It is translated as CASSKGPGYTDTQYF.

This clonotype was found many times. The genes are TRBV9 and TRBJ2-5; 7 nucleotides line up with TRBD2. The CDR3 spans 17 residues. V dropped 1 base and J dropped 2; count of bases not matched to a gene: 11. Germline lookup yields CDR1 SGDLS and CDR2 YYNGEE. The CDR3 here is CASSVSPSGFPQETQYF. CDR3 bases: TGTGCCAGCAGCGTATCTCCTAGCGGATTCCCTCAAGAGACCCAGTACTTC.

The rearrangement uses TRBV20-1 and TRBJ2-1; D remains ambiguous. Trimming stripped 1 base from V and 0 bases from J, with 10 bases between. The germline V gene encodes CDR1 DFQATT and CDR2 SNEGSKA (reference sequence). This CDR3 is 15 amino acids long. The chain's CDR3 is CSARAPLSSYNEQFF. The CDR3, as DNA: TGCAGTGCTAGAGCGCCTCTAAGCTCCTACAATGAGCAGTTCTTC.

This clonotype was picked up many times. The rearrangement joins TRBV3-1 to TRBJ2-1, with TRBD2 matching over 7 bases. The germline V gene has CDR1 LGHDT and CDR2 YNNKEL (reference sequence). Trimming removed 2 bases from V and 2 bases from J; junction bases left unmatched: 6. The CDR3 spans 16 residues. The CDR3 DNA reads TGTGCCAGCAGCCAACCGCGGGGGTTTCCCTACAATGAGCAGTTCTTC. This translates into CASSQPRGFPYNEQFF.

This clonotype was recorded many times. J is TRBJ1-1 and V is TRBV19; no reliable D call. Germline V lookup: CDR1 LNHDA, CDR2 SQIVND (reference sequence). The V gene lost 3 bases and the J gene lost 0 bases, with 8 bases spanning the gap. The CDR3 contains 14 residues. This CDR3 reads CASSIRHMNTEAFF. Here the CDR3 DNA reads TGTGCCAGTAGTATCCGACACATGAACACTGAAGCTTTCTTT.

This clonotype was counted at least ten times. This chain joins TRBV12-3 or TRBV12-4 and TRBJ2-1, with a tentative D call TRBD2 (5 bases). The ends were cut back, 5 bases at V and 10 bases at J, with 15 bases in the middle. The CDR3 totals 13 residues. CDR3 protein: CASSPGSTGEQFF. CDR3 sequence (DNA): TGTGCCAGCAGTCCGGGGTCGACTGGGGAGCAGTTCTTC.

This clonotype occurred many times. V gene TRBV25-1 combines with J gene TRBJ2-1; TRBD1 agrees at 7 bases. The CDR3 runs 10 residues. CDR1 is MGHDK and CDR2 is SYGVNS in the germline V gene. V shed 8 bases, J shed 10 bases, and the junction held 2 bases outside the gene matches. The CDR3 coding sequence is TGTGCCAGCCGACAGGGAGAGCAGTTCTTC. It translates to CASRQGEQFF.

This clonotype was recorded many times. The chain joins TRBV7-2 to TRBJ2-7; no definite D call. Germline-derived CDR1 and CDR2 are SGHTA and FQGNSA. V lost 0 bases and J 1 base, leaving 16 bases between the germline ends. This CDR3 is built from 17 residues. The CDR3 sequence: CASSLAVRQGSSYEQYF. The CDR3 region has the DNA TGTGCCAGCAGCTTAGCGGTAAGGCAAGGGTCGTCCTACGAGCAGTACTTC. Filled out from reference TRBV7-2 and TRBJ2-7, the complete variable domain reads GAGVSQSPSNKVTEKGKDVELRCDPISGHTALYWYRQSLGQGLEFLIYFQGNSAPDKSGLPSDRFSAERTGGSVSTLTIQRTQQEDSAVYLCASSLAVRQGSSYEQYFGPGTRLTVT.